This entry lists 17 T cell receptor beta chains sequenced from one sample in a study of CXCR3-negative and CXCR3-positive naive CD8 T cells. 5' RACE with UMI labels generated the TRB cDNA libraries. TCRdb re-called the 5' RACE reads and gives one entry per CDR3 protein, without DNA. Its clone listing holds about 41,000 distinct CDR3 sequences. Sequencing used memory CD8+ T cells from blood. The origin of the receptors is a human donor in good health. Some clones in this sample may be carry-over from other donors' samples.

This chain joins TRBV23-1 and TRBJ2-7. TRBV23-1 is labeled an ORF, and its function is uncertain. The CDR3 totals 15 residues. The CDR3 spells CASSHGKLWAYEQYF.

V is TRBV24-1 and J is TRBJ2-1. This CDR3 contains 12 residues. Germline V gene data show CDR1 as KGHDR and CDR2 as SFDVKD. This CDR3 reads CATSELNNEQFF.

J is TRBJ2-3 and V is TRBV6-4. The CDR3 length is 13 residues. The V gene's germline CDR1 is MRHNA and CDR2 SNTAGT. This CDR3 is CASSNSSTDTQYF.

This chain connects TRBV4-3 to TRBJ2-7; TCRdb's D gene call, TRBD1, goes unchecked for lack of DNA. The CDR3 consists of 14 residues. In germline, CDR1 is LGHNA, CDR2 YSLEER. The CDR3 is CASSQDRATYEQYF.

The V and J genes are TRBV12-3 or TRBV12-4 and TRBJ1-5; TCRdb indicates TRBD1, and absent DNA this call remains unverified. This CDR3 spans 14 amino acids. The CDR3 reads CASRGTGFNQPQHF.

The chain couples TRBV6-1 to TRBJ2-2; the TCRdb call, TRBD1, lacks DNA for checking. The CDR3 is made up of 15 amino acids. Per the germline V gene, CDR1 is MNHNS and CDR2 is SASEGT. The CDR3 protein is CASSRRQGGTGELFF.

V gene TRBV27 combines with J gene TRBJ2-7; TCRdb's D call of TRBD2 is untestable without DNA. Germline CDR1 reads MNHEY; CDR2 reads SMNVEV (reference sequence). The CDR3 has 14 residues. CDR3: CASRPTSVAYEQYF.

The CDR3 reads CASRAPDLTKNIQYF. The rearrangement links TRBV7-3 to TRBJ2-4. The CDR3 consists of 15 residues. The germline gives CDR1 SGHTA, CDR2 FQGTGA.

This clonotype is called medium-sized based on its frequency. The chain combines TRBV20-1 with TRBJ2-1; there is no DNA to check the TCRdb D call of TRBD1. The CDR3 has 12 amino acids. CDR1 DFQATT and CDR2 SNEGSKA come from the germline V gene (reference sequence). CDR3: CSATEGGNEQFF.

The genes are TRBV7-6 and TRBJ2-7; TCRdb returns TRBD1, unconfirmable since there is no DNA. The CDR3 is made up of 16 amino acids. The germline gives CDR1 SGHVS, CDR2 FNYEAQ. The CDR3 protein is CASSAQPDALTYEQYF.

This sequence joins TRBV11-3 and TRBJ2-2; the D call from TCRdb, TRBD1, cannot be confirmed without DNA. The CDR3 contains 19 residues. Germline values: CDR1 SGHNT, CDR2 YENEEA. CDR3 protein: CASSLEFMVGQGGTGELFF.

This chain's CDR3 is CASSSRTGGHGYTF. This chain connects TRBV28 to TRBJ1-2; TCRdb's D call, TRBD1, is unchecked because there is no DNA. The CDR3 covers 14 residues. CDR1 and CDR2 (germline): MDHEN, SYDVKM.

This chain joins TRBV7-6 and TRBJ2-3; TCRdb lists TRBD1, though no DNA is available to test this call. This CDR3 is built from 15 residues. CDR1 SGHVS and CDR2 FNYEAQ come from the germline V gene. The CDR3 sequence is CASKETGASTDTQYF. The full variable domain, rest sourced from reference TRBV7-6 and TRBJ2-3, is GAGVSQSPRYKVTKRGQDVALRCDPISGHVSLYWYRQALGQGPEFLTYFNYEAQQDKSGLPNDRFSAERPEGSISTLTIQRTEQRDSAMYRCASKETGASTDTQYFGPGTRLTVL.

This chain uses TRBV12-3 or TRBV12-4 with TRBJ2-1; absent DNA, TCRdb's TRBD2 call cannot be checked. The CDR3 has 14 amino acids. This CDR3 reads CASSLESGNNEQFF.

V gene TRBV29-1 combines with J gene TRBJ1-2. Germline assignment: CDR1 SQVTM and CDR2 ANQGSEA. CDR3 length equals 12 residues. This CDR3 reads CSVDEFSYGYTF.

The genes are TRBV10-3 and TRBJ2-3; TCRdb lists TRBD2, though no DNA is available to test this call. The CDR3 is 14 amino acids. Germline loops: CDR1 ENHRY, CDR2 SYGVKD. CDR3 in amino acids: CAIRDSGESDTQYF.

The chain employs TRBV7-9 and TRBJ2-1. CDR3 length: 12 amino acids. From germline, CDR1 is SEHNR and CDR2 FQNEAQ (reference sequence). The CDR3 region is CASSATGDEQFF.